Listed here is a single T cell receptor beta chain. Its antigen remains unknown. The CDR3 has 12 residues. Germline V gene lookup returns CDR1 MNHNY and CDR2 SVGAGI (reference sequence). V lost 4 bases to trimming and J lost 3 bases, with 6 bases between them. This sample stems from a study of T cell responses to AZD1222 COVID-19 vaccine. Sequencing used immunoSEQ multiplex PCR; TCRdb keeps in-frame clones, though not all of them. The table includes 80,000 to 100,000 clones, 75% to 90% detected once. Findings and caveats of the study: Recipients of two AZD1222 doses showed rising Spike-specific TCR breadth and depth. Nearly half of spike-specific TCRs reportedly go after variant regions that carry no mutations. No day 14 peak samples; only post-peak repertoires were characterized.

The TCR originated in an adult who received the AZD1222 COVID-19 vaccine. V is TRBV6-6 and J is TRBJ1-1; the D is unclear. The sequenced sample was peripheral blood, obtained 28 days after the second AZD1222 dose. The CDR3 DNA sequence: TGTGCCAGCAGTTTCAGAGACACTGAAGCTTTCTTT. It specifies CASSFRDTEAFF.